This is a list of T cell receptor beta chains from one sample in a study of blood T cell repertoires in COVID-19. The assay was immunoSEQ multiplex PCR, and TCRdb's table has in-frame clones only and misses some. The sample includes some 70,000 clones, approximately 83% of them seen just once. Sequenced: peripheral blood. These TCRs come from a man older than 75 with acute or convalescent COVID-19. CDR3s include the opening cysteine and the closing phenylalanine or tryptophan. Each record gives: D gene, J gene, V gene, clone size, CDR3 DNA, CDR3 protein. D genes are given only for firm matches. Where a row states a size, it is once, few, many or the class of an expanded clone; other rows omit it.

>-|TRBJ1-6|TRBV13|-
TGTGCCAGCAGCTTAACCGGGGGGGATCCGGCAATAAGTTCACCCCTCCACTTT
CASSLTGGDPAISSPLHF
>-|TRBJ1-5|TRBV4-2|-
TGTGCCAGCAGCCAAGTCGCCGGGGTTAGCAATCAGCCCCAGCATTTT
CASSQVAGVSNQPQHF
>TRBD1|TRBJ1-3|TRBV7-2|-
TGTGCCAGCAGCTTAGCGGGGACAGGGGGGCGATACTCTGGAAACACCATATATTTT
CASSLAGTGGRYSGNTIYF
>-|TRBJ2-5|TRBV6-5|-
TGTGCCAGCAGACGTGACAGGTTTTTAGAGACCCAGTACTTC
CASRRDRFLETQYF
>-|TRBJ2-4|TRBV4-3|once
TGCGCCAGCAGCCAAGGAGGTGGTATCGGGAGTGGGGTTGGGGTTGGCAAAAACATTCAGTACTTC
CASSQGGGIGSGVGVGKNIQYF
>TRBD1|TRBJ1-2|TRBV6-6|-
TGTGCCAGCTCGTCTCGCCAGGGGGAGAGTGGCTACACCTTC
CASSSRQGESGYTF
>-|TRBJ1-5|TRBV19|-
TGTGCCAGTACGGTAGTTCCATATAGCAATCAGCCCCAGCATTTT
CASTVVPYSNQPQHF
>TRBD2|TRBJ2-5|TRBV11-2|-
TGTGCCAGCAGCTTAGGGGGGCTGGCGGGGGGAACAAAGACCCAGTACTTC
CASSLGGLAGGTKTQYF
>TRBD2|TRBJ2-1|TRBV5-4|-
TGTGCCAGCAGTTCCGGGACTAGTACTTACAATGAGCAGTTCTTC
CASSSGTSTYNEQFF
>TRBD2|TRBJ2-1|TRBV18|once
TGTGCCAGCTCGACCAGGACGGGAGGGTCCTACAATGAGCAGTTCTTC
CASSTRTGGSYNEQFF
>-|TRBJ2-7|TRBV10-3|-
TGTGCCATCAGTGAGTCTGCGGGAAGCTACGAGCAGTACTTC
CAISESAGSYEQYF
>-|TRBJ2-3|TRBV10-3|once
TGTGCCATCGGAGGGGTGGCAGATACGCAGTATTTT
CAIGGVADTQYF
>TRBD1|TRBJ1-6|TRBV30|-
TGTGCCAGACAGACAGGGGATGGCTCACCCCTCCACTTT
CARQTGDGSPLHF
>TRBD1|TRBJ1-4|TRBV5-1|few
TGCGCCAGCAGCACTAGGGGGCCGGGCGAAAAACTGTTTTTT
CASSTRGPGEKLFF
>TRBD2|TRBJ2-2|TRBV28|-
TGTGCCAGCAGTTTCTTAGCGGGAGGTATGGACACCGGGGAGCTGTTTTTT
CASSFLAGGMDTGELFF
>-|TRBJ2-7|TRBV6-5|-
TGTGCCAGCAGTTACTCAGCCAACAGTCTACCCGAGCAGTACTTC
CASSYSANSLPEQYF